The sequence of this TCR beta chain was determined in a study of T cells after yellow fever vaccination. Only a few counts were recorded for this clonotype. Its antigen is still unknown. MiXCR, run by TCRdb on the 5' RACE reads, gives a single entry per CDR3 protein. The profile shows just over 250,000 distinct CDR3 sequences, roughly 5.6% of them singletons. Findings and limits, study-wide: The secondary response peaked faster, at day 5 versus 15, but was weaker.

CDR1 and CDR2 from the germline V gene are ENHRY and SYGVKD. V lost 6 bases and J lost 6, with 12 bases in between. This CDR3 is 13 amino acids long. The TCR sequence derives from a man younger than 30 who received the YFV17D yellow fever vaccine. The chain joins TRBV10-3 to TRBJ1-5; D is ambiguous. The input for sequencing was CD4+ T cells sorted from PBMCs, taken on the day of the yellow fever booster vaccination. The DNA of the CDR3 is TGTGCCATCAGAGCCTCGTCGGGTCAGCCCCAGCATTTT. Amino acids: CAIRASSGQPQHF.